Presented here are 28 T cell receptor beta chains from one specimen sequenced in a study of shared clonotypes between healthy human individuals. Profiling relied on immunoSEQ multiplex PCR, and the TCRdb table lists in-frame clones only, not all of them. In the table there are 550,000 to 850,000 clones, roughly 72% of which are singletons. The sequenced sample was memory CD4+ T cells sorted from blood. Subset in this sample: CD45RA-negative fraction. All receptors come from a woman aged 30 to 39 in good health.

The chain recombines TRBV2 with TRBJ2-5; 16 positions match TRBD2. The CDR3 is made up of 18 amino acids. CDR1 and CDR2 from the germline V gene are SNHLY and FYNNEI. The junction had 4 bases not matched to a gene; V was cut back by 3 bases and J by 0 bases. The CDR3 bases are TGTGCCAGCAGTGACCCGGGACTAGCGGGAGGGTACCAAGAGACCCAGTACTTC. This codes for CASSDPGLAGGYQETQYF.

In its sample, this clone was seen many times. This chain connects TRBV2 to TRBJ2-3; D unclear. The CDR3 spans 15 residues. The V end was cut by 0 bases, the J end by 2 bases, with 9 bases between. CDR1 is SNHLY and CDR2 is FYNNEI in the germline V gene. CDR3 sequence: CASSEARLHTDTQYF. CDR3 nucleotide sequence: TGTGCCAGCAGTGAAGCCCGACTGCACACAGATACGCAGTATTTT.

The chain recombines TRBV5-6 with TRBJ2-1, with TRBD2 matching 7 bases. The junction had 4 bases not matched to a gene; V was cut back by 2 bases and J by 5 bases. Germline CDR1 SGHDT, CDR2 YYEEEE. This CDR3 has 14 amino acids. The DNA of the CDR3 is TGTGCCAGCAGCTTTGGGGGAGGGGACAATGAGCAGTTCTTC. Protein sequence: CASSFGGGDNEQFF.

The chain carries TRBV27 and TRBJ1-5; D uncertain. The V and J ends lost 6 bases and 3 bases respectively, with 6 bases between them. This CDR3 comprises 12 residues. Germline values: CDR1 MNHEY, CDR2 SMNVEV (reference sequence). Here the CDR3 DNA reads TGTGCCAGCAGGACGAACAATCAGCCCCAGCATTTT. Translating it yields CASRTNNQPQHF.

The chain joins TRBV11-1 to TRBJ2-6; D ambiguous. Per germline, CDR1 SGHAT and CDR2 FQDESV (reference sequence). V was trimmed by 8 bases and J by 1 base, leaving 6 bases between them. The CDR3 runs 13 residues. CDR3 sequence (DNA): TGTGCCAGCCTCAAGTCTGGGGCCAACGTCCTGACTTTC. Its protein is CASLKSGANVLTF.

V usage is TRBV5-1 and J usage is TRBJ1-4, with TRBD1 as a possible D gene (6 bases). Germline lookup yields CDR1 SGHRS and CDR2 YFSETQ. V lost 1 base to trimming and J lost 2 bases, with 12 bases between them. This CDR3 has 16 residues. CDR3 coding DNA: TGCGCCAGCAGCTTGTTCGGCGACAGGACTAATGAAAAACTGTTTTTT. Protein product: CASSLFGDRTNEKLFF.

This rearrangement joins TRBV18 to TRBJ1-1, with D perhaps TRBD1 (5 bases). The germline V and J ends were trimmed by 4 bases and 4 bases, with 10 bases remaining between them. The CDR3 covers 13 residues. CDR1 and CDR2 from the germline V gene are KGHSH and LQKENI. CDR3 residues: CASSRRGVTEAFF. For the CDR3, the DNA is TGTGCCAGCTCACGGAGGGGAGTCACTGAAGCTTTCTTT.

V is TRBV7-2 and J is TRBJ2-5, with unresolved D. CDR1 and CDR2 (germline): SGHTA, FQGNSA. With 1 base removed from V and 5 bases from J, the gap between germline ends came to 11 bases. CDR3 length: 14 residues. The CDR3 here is CASSLVVPGETQYF. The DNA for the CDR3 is TGTGCCAGCAGCTTAGTCGTACCCGGGGAGACCCAGTACTTC.

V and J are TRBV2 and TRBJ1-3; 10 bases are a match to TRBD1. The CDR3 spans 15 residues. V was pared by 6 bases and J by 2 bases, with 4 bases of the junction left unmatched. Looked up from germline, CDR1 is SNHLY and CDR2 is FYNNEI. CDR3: CASRTTGGTGNTIYF. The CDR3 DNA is TGTGCCAGCAGAACGACAGGGGGCACTGGAAACACCATATATTTT.

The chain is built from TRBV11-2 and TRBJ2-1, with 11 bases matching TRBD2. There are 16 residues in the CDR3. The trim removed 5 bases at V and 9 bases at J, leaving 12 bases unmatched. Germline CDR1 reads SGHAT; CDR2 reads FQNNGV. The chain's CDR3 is CASSDSLAGASREQFF. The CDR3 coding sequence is TGTGCCAGCAGCGATTCACTAGCGGGGGCTTCTCGTGAGCAGTTCTTC.

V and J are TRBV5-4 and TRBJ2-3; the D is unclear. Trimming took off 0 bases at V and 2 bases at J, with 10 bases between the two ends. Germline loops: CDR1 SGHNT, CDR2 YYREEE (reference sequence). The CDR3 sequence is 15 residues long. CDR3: CASSLESGPTDTQYF. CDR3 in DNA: TGTGCCAGCAGCTTGGAATCGGGCCCCACAGATACGCAGTATTTT.

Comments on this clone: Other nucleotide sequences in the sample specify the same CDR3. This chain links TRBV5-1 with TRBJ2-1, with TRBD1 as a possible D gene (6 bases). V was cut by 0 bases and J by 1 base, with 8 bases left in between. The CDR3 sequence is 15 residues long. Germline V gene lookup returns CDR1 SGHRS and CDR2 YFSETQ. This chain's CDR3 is CASSLDRVSYNEQFF. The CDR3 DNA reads TGCGCCAGCAGCTTGGACAGGGTTTCCTACAATGAGCAGTTCTTC.

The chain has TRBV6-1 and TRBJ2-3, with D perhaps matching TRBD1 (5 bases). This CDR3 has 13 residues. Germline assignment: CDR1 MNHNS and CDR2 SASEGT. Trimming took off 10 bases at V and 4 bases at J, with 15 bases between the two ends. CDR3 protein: CATAVAGSDTQYF. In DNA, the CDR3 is TGTGCCACCGCGGTGGCAGGGTCAGATACGCAGTATTTT.

CDR3 protein: CASSLPGTSAGELFF. DNA of the CDR3: TGCGCCAGCAGCTTACCCGGGACTAGTGCCGGGGAGCTGTTTTTT. The chain employs TRBV5-1 and TRBJ2-2; the match to TRBD2 covers 8 bases. Germline assignment: CDR1 SGHRS and CDR2 YFSETQ. The CDR3 sequence is 15 residues long. V was pared by 2 bases and J by 6 bases, with 6 bases of the junction left unmatched.

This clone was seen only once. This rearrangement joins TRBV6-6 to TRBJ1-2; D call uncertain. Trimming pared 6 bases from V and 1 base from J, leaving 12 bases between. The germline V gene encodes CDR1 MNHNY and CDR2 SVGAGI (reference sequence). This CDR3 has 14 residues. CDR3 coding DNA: TGTGCCAGCAGCCTAGCCGGACTTAACTATGGCTACACCTTC. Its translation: CASSLAGLNYGYTF.

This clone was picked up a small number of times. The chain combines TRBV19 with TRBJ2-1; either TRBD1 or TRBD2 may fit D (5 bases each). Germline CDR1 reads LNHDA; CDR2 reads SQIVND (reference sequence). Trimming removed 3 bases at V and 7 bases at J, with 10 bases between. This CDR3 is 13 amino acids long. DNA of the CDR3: TGTGCCAGTAGTATTGTCGGGGCGAATGAGCAGTTCTTC. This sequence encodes CASSIVGANEQFF.

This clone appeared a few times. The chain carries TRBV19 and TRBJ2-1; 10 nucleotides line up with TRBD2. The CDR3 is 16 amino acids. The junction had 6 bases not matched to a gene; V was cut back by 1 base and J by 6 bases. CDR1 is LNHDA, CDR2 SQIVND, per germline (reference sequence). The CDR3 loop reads CASSIGSGRAGNEQFF. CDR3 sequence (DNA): TGTGCCAGTAGTATAGGAAGCGGGAGGGCCGGCAATGAGCAGTTCTTC.

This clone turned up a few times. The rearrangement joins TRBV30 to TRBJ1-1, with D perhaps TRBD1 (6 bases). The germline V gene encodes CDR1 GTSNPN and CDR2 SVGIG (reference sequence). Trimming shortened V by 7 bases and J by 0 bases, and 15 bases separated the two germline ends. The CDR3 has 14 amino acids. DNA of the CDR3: TGTGCCTTTACCAAGGGACACCTGAACACTGAAGCTTTCTTT. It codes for CAFTKGHLNTEAFF.

CDR3 protein: CASSIQENTEAFF. CDR3 DNA: TGTGCCAGCAGTATACAGGAGAACACTGAAGCTTTCTTT. The chain couples TRBV28 to TRBJ1-1; D perhaps matches TRBD1 (5 bases). Germline V lookup: CDR1 MDHEN, CDR2 SYDVKM. The CDR3 consists of 13 residues. The V and J ends lost 5 bases and 1 base respectively, with 8 bases between them.

In DNA, the CDR3 is TGCGCCAGCAGCCCCGGGACACCGATAGACATTCAGTACTTC. As protein: CASSPGTPIDIQYF. V gene TRBV5-1 combines with J gene TRBJ2-4; the D gene is possibly TRBD1 (6 bases). Germline-derived CDR1 and CDR2 are SGHRS and YFSETQ. This CDR3 region has 14 residues. Trimming took off 4 bases at V and 8 bases at J, with 16 bases between the two ends.

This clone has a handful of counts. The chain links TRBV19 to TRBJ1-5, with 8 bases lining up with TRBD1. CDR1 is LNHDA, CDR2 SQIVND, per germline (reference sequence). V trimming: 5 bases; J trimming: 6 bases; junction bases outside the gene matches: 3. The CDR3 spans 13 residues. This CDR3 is CASSQDRVQPQHF. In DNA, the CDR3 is TGTGCCAGTAGTCAGGACAGGGTTCAGCCCCAGCATTTT.

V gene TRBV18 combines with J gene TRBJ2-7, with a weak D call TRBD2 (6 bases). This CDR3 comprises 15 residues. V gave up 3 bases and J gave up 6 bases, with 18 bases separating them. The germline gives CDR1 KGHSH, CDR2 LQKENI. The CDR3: CASSPGSREAGEQYF. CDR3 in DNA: TGTGCCAGCTCACCCGGGAGCAGGGAGGCGGGCGAGCAGTACTTC.

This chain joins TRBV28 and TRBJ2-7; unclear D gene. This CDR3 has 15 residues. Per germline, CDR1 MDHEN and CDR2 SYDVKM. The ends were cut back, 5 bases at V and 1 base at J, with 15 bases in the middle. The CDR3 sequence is CASSLGPNPSYEQYF. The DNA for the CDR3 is TGTGCCAGCAGTCTCGGCCCCAACCCGTCCTACGAGCAGTACTTC.

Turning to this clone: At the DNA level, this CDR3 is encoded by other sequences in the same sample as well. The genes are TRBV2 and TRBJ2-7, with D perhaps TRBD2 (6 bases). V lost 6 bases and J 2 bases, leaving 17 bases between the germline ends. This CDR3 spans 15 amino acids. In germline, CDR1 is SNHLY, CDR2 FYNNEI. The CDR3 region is CASSPPRGRTYEQYF. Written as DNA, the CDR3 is TGTGCCAGCAGCCCGCCGCGGGGTAGAACCTACGAGCAGTACTTC.

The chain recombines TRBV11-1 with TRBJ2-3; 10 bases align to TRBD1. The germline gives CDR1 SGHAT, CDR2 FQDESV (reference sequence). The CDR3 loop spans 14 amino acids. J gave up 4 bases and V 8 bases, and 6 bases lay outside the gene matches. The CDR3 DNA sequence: TGTGCCAGCCGCAGGGACAGGGGTGCAGATACGCAGTATTTT. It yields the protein CASRRDRGADTQYF.

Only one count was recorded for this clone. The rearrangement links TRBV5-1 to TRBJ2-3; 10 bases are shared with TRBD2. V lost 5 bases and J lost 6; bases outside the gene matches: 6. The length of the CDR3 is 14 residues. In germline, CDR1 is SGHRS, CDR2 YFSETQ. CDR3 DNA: TGCGCCAGCAGAGGCCTAGCGGGAGCCGATACGCAGTATTTT. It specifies CASRGLAGADTQYF.

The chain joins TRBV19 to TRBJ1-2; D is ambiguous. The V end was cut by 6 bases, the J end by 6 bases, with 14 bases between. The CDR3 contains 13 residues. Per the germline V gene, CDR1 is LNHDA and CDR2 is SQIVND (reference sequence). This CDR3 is CASRSGERDGYTF. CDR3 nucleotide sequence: TGTGCCAGTAGGTCAGGAGAACGGGATGGCTACACCTTC.

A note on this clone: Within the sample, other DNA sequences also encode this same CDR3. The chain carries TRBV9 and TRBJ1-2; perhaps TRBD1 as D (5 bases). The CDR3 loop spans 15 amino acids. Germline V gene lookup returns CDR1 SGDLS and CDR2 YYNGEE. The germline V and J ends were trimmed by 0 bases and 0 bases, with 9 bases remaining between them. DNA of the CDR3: TGTGCCAGCAGCGTAGGGGGGGAAACTAACTATGGCTACACCTTC. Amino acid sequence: CASSVGGETNYGYTF.